This passage covers 20 T cell receptor beta chains from one sample sequenced in a study of blood T cell repertoires in COVID-19. The method was immunoSEQ multiplex PCR; TCRdb's version includes in-frame clones alone and lacks a portion of them. The sample lists around 200,000 clones, 83% occurring once. Input material: peripheral blood. Receptor source: a woman aged 25 to 39 with COVID-19, enrolled during active disease.

A few counts support this clone. The CDR3 sequence is CASSYPPRGPTEAFF. Here the CDR3 DNA reads TGTGCCAGCAGTTACCCCCCGCGGGGGCCCACTGAAGCTTTCTTT. The chain has TRBV6-2 or TRBV6-3 and TRBJ1-1; perhaps TRBD1 as D (6 bases). Trimming left V 2 bases short and J 4 bases short, with 14 bases between. From germline, CDR1 is MNHEY and CDR2 SVGEGT. CDR3 length: 15 residues.

This chain links TRBV12-3 or TRBV12-4 with TRBJ2-5, with 8 bases fitting TRBD2. The J segment lost 5 bases and the V segment lost 5 bases, leaving 1 base of the junction unmatched. This CDR3 is built from 12 residues. DNA for the CDR3: TGTGCCAGCAGTCGACTAGCGGAGACCCAGTACTTC. As protein: CASSRLAETQYF.

CDR3 bases: TGTGCCAGCAGCCAAGAGACCGGGAGGGCCGCCGGGGAGCTGTTTTTT. This gives the protein CASSQETGRAAGELFF. The chain recombines TRBV4-2 with TRBJ2-2, with 8 bases identical to TRBD2. Germline V gene sequence: CDR1 LGHNA, CDR2 YNFKEQ. V shed 0 bases and J 6 bases; nucleotides not matched to a gene: 6. The CDR3 spans 16 residues.

The chain employs TRBV11-2 and TRBJ1-1; no definite D call. Germline V gives CDR1 SGHAT, CDR2 FQNNGV. The CDR3 runs to 12 residues. Trimming removed 5 bases from V and 7 bases from J, with 11 bases in between. The CDR3 sequence: CASSPTRIEAFF. The DNA of the CDR3 is TGTGCCAGCAGCCCGACTAGGATTGAAGCTTTCTTT.

This clone was seen a few times. This chain links TRBV4-2 with TRBJ1-4; D unresolved. Germline CDR1 is LGHNA and CDR2 is YNFKEQ. The CDR3 is made up of 12 amino acids. Trimming took 0 bases from V and 7 from J, leaving 3 bases between them. The CDR3 DNA reads TGTGCCAGCAGCCAAGATCGTGAAAAACTGTTTTTT. Translation gives CASSQDREKLFF.

The chain couples TRBV28 to TRBJ2-7; 7 nucleotides agree with TRBD1. The CDR3 is 14 amino acids. Trimming cost V 6 bases and J 3 bases; bases outside gene matches: 8. Per germline, CDR1 MDHEN and CDR2 SYDVKM. Here the CDR3 DNA reads TGTGCCAGCAGCTTGCCGGGACAGCTCTACGAGCAGTACTTC. Protein sequence: CASSLPGQLYEQYF.

The J gene is TRBJ2-7, the V gene TRBV7-9; TRBD1 matches 11 bases. This CDR3 spans 15 amino acids. V dropped 7 bases and J dropped 2; count of bases not matched to a gene: 7. Germline CDR1 SEHNR, CDR2 FQNEAQ (reference sequence). CDR3 sequence: CASTGTGGDPYEQYF. The DNA of the CDR3 is TGTGCCAGCACTGGGACAGGGGGTGACCCCTACGAGCAGTACTTC. The full variable domain, its missing parts supplied by reference TRBV7-9 and TRBJ2-7, is DTGVSQNPRHKITKRGQNVTFRCDPISEHNRLYWYRQTLGQGPEFLTYFQNEAQLEKSRLLSDRFSAERPKGSFSTLEIQRTEQGDSAMYLCASTGTGGDPYEQYFGPGTRLTVT.

This clone occurred a few times. The chain has TRBV7-7 and TRBJ2-5; tentative D call: TRBD1 (7 bases). Germline CDR1 is SSHAT and CDR2 is FNYEAQ (reference sequence). This CDR3 is built from 13 residues. V lost 5 bases, J lost 5 bases, and 12 bases lay in between. In DNA, the CDR3 is TGTGCCAGCAGCCCTCAGGGGGGCGAGACCCAGTACTTC. It codes for CASSPQGGETQYF.

This clone was seen more than once but under ten times. V gene TRBV7-2 combines with J gene TRBJ2-7; possibly TRBD1 for D (6 bases). CDR1 SGHTA and CDR2 FQGNSA come from the germline V gene. V gave up 4 bases and J gave up 7 bases, with 11 bases separating them. There are 12 residues in the CDR3. The CDR3, as DNA: TGTGCCAGCAGCTACAGGGATGGGGAGCAGTACTTC. Encoded protein: CASSYRDGEQYF.

The rearrangement links TRBV6-5 to TRBJ1-5; D uncertain. The CDR3 is made up of 13 amino acids. Germline CDR1 and CDR2: MNHEY and SVGAGI. V was cut by 7 bases and J by 5 bases, with 12 bases left in between. CDR3 in amino acids: CASTHLEDQPQHF. CDR3 bases: TGTGCCAGCACCCACTTGGAGGATCAGCCCCAGCATTTT.

The V call is TRBV15, the J call TRBJ1-1, with a tentative D call TRBD1 (5 bases). The germline gives CDR1 LNHNV, CDR2 YYDKDF (reference sequence). CDR3 length equals 13 residues. The V end lost 8 bases, the J end lost 0 bases, and 10 bases lay between the germline ends. The DNA of the CDR3 is TGTGCCACCGAACAGGCGCTGAACACTGAAGCTTTCTTT. It encodes CATEQALNTEAFF.

J is TRBJ2-4 and V is TRBV6-5; perhaps TRBD2 as D (6 bases). The germline V gene encodes CDR1 MNHEY and CDR2 SVGAGI. V shed 6 bases and J shed 6 bases, with 18 bases lying between them. The CDR3 loop spans 15 amino acids. In DNA, the CDR3 is TGTGCCAGCAGCTGGGACTGGAAACCTGGAAACATTCAGTACTTC. It encodes CASSWDWKPGNIQYF.

This clone has a single count. The genes are TRBV7-8 and TRBJ1-2; 10 bases align to TRBD1. CDR1 is SGHVS, CDR2 FQNEAQ, per germline. Trimming cost V 4 bases and J 5 bases; bases outside gene matches: 4. The CDR3 loop spans 14 amino acids. The CDR3 DNA sequence: TGTGCCAGCAGCTCGGACAGGGGGAGATATGGCTACACCTTC. Protein: CASSSDRGRYGYTF.

This clone was detected a few times. V and J are TRBV11-2 and TRBJ2-5; 16 bases match TRBD2. CDR3 length: 16 amino acids. The germline V gene encodes CDR1 SGHAT and CDR2 FQNNGV. V gave up 6 bases and J gave up 3 bases; unmatched junction bases: 4. The CDR3 bases are TGTGCCAGCAGACCCGGGACTAGCGGGGGGGAAGAGACCCAGTACTTC. Amino acid sequence: CASRPGTSGGEETQYF.

This chain uses TRBV5-4 with TRBJ1-1; D is unclear. V shed 1 base and J shed 1 base, with 11 bases lying between them. This CDR3 contains 15 residues. Germline CDR1 reads SGHNT; CDR2 reads YYREEE (reference sequence). The DNA for the CDR3 is TGTGCCAGCAGCTTGCTCTCACAGCCGAACACTGAAGCTTTCTTT. Protein sequence: CASSLLSQPNTEAFF.

In this sample, this clone turned up once. The chain combines TRBV3-1 (or the pseudogene TRBV3-2) with TRBJ2-3; tentatively, D is TRBD2 (5 bases). CDR1 and CDR2 (germline): LGHDT, YNNKEL (reference sequence). Trimming removed 1 base at V and 1 base at J, with 9 bases between. This CDR3 is 15 amino acids long. The CDR3 is CASSQGTQGTDTQYF. Here the CDR3 DNA reads TGTGCCAGCAGCCAAGGGACTCAAGGCACAGATACGCAGTATTTT.

V and J are TRBV5-8 and TRBJ1-2, with 8 bases matching TRBD1. J gave up 2 bases and V 4 bases, and 4 bases lay outside the gene matches. CDR1 and CDR2 from the germline V gene are SGHTS and YDEGEE. The CDR3 consists of 14 residues. The DNA for the CDR3 is TGTGCCAGCAGCCTCCAGGGGGCGAACTATGGCTACACCTTC. Its translation is CASSLQGANYGYTF.

The chain links TRBV29-1 to TRBJ2-7; D not certain. CDR1 and CDR2 (germline): SQVTM, ANQGSEA. The CDR3 is made up of 15 amino acids. V dropped 1 base and J dropped 0 bases, with 13 bases sitting between them. CDR3 sequence: CSVEGPGTNSYEQYF. CDR3 in DNA: TGCAGCGTTGAAGGCCCGGGTACCAACTCCTACGAGCAGTACTTC.

This clone was seen only once. The rearrangement links TRBV9 to TRBJ2-3, with D tentatively TRBD2 (6 bases). Germline-derived CDR1 and CDR2 are SGDLS and YYNGEE. Deletions cut 0 bases from V and 6 bases from J, with 11 bases between. This CDR3 is built from 14 residues. The CDR3 DNA sequence: TGTGCCAGCAGCGTAGGCGGGATGGTGGATACGCAGTATTTT. Encoded protein: CASSVGGMVDTQYF.

The chain recombines TRBV15 with TRBJ2-7; 7 bases are shared with TRBD1. J lost 6 bases, V lost 3 bases, and 11 bases had no gene match. The CDR3 runs to 15 residues. The germline gives CDR1 LNHNV, CDR2 YYDKDF (reference sequence). CDR3 sequence (DNA): TGTGCCACCAGCAGTCGACAGGGACGGAGAGGCGAGCAGTACTTC. The encoded protein is CATSSRQGRRGEQYF.